This paragraph covers one T cell receptor beta chain sequence. This clonotype was found many times. Its antigen is unknown. Base qualities are not provided; no much larger clone lies one nucleotide away. To prepare the library, 5' RACE was applied. Sequencer: NextSeq 500. Unique molecular identifiers were attached to individual cDNA molecules in the TCR library protocol so that sequencing error and PCR bias could be corrected. Sequencing covered both TCR alpha and beta chains, and within each sample the abundances of alpha and beta sequences were tightly co-correlated. In the paper's pipeline: Decombinator V4 was used to annotate the V gene, J gene and CDR3 of the TCR sequences. TCRs were defined as expanded if a significant change between any two time points was detected under a Poisson model with p below 0.0001. Abundances of TCRs were expressed as counts per million after normalisation to the total number of TCRs sequenced in each sample. TRAV1-2 paired with TRAJ12, TRAJ20 or TRAJ33 defined MAIT TCRs, while TRAV10 paired with TRAJ18 defined iNKT TCRs. A search of VDJdb, accessed on 1 November 2021, was run for TCRs annotated to CMV, EBV and SARS-CoV-2, with TCRs annotated for multiple antigens excluded. TCRdb's own reprocessing of the public reads used fastp at Q25 and MiXCR and kept productive beta chains. Identical CDR3 proteins give one entry, which carries the most common genes and DNA. These V and J calls derive from TCRdb rather than the authors' analysis. For this sample there are 20,000 to 25,000 distinct CDR3 sequences; about 4.3% appear just once. About 15% of the sample rests with the top ten.

The data were obtained in a study of early T cells in non-severe SARS-CoV-2 infection (dated by TCRdb to the early 2020s). In the study overall: Because TCR sequencing relied on bulk RNA taken from unsorted whole blood, pairing of alpha and beta chains was not possible.

The CDR3 runs 14 residues from the cysteine to the phenylalanine. Just CDR3 DNA is preserved here, 42 bases in frame from base 1. The germline V gene (reference sequence) specifies LGHDT as CDR1 and YNNKEL as CDR2. Trimming at the junction amounts to 10 bases on V and 1 base on J, and the germline ends lie 16 bases apart. Broader findings and caveats from the paper: Matching against VDJdb was skewed toward anti-spike CD8 responses, likely underestimated virus-specific expansions, and missed private and CD4 specificities.

This was a case-control study nested in a cohort of healthcare workers in London, UK, who had nasopharyngeal swab PCR tests and blood samples taken every week. Healthcare workers were enrolled in the week of the UK lockdown, from 23 to 31 March 2020, and were followed every week for up to roughly 16 weeks. Sequencing used whole blood. The chain is made from TRBV3-1 and TRBJ1-1; a tentative D match to TRBD1 spans 5 bases. This TCR was sampled from an adult who was a healthcare worker with PCR-confirmed SARS-CoV-2 infection or an uninfected control (not recorded which). The CDR3 in this case is CATVPGGSNTEAFF. The nucleotides read TGTGCCACGGTGCCTGGGGGATCGAACACTGAAGCTTTCTTT. Beyond the CDR3, the reference TRBV3-1 and TRBJ1-1 genes provide the residues; the full variable domain reads: DTAVSQTPKYLVTQMGNDKSIKCEQNLGHDTMYWYKQDSKKFLKIMFSYNNKELIINETVPNRFSPKSPDKAHLNLHINSLELGDSAVYFCATVPGGSNTEAFFGQGTRLTVV.